This TCR beta chain was identified during a study of blood T cell repertoires in COVID-19. The V segment lost 3 bases and the J segment 3 bases; nucleotides outside the gene matches: 6. The germline V gene encodes CDR1 MGHDK and CDR2 SYGVNS. The CDR3 runs 16 residues. The protocol was immunoSEQ multiplex PCR, while the TCRdb copy is restricted to in-frame clones and leaves out a portion. The sample has 150,000 to 200,000 clones, approximately 87% seen once. Sequencing was done on a sample of peripheral blood. The chain joins TRBV25-1 to TRBJ2-1; 9 nucleotides agree with TRBD2. This TCR was sampled from a man aged 18 to 30 with active or convalescent COVID-19. CDR3 nucleotide sequence: TGTGCCAGCAGTGATCAAAGACTAGCGGACTACAATGAGCAGTTCTTC. Its protein is CASSDQRLADYNEQFF.